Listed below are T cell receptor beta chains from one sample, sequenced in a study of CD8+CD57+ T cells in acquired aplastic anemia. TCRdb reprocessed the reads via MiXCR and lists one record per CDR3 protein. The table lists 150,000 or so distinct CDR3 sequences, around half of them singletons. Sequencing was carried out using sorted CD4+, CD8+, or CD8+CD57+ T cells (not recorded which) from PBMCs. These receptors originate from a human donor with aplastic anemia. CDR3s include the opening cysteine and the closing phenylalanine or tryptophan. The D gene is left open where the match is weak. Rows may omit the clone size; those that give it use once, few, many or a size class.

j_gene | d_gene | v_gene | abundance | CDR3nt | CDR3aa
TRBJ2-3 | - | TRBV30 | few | TGTGCCTGGAGCAGGGTTACAGATACGCAGTATTTT | CAWSRVTDTQYF
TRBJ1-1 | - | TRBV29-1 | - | TGCAGCTCGGGGTACACTGAAGCTTTCTTT | CSSGYTEAFF
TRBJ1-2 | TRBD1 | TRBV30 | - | TGTGCCTGGAGCCGGACAGGGCTCAGCTATGGCTACACCTTC | CAWSRTGLSYGYTF
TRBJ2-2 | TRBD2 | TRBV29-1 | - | TGCAGCGTTGTTTTTAGCGGGAGGGGAACCGAGGAGCTGTTTTTT | CSVVFSGRGTEELFF
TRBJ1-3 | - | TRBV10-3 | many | TGTGCCATCAGTGAGCAGAGAAACACCATATATTTT | CAISEQRNTIYF
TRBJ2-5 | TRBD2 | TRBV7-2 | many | TGTGCCAGCAGCTCGGGACTAGCGGGGGGGCAAGAGACCCAGTACTTC | CASSSGLAGGQETQYF
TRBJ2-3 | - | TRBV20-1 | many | TGCAGTGCTCCCCTAGGGGATACGCAGTATTTT | CSAPLGDTQYF
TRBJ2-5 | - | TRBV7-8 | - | TGTGCCAGCCTGGCGGGGCCGCGAGAGACCCAGTACTTC | CASLAGPRETQYF
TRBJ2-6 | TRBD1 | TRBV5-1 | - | TGCGCCAGCAGCTCCTACACCGGGACAGGGGCCCCCTCTGGGGCCAACGTCCTGACTTTC | CASSSYTGTGAPSGANVLTF
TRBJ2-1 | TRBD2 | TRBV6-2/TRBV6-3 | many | TGTGCCAGCAGTGGTTGGACTAGCGGGCGTGCCTTC | CASSGWTSGRAF
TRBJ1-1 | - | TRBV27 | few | TGTGCCAGCAGTTTATACAGGACAATCGGAAGCACTGAAGCTTTCTTT | CASSLYRTIGSTEAFF
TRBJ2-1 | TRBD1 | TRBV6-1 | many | TGTGCCAGCAGACCTACCGTTTGGGACAGTGAGCAGTTCTTC | CASRPTVWDSEQFF
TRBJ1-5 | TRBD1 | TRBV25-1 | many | TGTGCCAGCTCTCAGACAGGGCGGAATCAGCCCCAGCATTTT | CASSQTGRNQPQHF
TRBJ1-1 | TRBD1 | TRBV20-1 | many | TGCAGTGCCAAGACGGCAGGGGGCTTGAACACTGAAGCTTTCTTT | CSAKTAGGLNTEAFF
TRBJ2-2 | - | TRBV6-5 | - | TGTGCCAGCAGTTACAGGGGTTCGAACACCGGGGAGCTGTTTTTT | CASSYRGSNTGELFF
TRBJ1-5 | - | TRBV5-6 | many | TGTGCCAGCAGCTTCTTTCGCAGTAATCAGCCCCAGCATTTT | CASSFFRSNQPQHF
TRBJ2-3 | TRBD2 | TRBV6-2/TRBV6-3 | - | TGTGCCAGCAGTTTCCTAGCGGGAGTTGGAGCAGATACGCAGTATTTT | CASSFLAGVGADTQYF
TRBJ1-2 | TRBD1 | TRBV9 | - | TGTGCCAGCAGCCCATGGACAGGGGCGCCCCCGGGGCAGGGCTACACCTTC | CASSPWTGAPPGQGYTF